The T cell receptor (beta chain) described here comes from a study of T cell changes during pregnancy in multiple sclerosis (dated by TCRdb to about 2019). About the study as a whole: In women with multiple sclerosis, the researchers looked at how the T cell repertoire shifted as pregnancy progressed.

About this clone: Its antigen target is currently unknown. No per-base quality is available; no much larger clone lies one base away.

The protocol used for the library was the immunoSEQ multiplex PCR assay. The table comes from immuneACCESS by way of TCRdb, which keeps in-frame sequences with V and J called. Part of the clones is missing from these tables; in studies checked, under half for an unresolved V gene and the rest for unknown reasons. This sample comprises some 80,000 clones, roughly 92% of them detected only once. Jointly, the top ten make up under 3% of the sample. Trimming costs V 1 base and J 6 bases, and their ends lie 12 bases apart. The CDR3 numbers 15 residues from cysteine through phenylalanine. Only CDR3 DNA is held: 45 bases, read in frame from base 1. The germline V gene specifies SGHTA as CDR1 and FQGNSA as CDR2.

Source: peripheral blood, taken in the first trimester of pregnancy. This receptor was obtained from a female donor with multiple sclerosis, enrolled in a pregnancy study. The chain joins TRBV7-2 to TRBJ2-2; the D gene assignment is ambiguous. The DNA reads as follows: TGTGCCAGCAGCTTAGGAGGCCGTGGGTCCGGGGAGCTGTTTTTT. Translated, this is CASSLGGRGSGELFF. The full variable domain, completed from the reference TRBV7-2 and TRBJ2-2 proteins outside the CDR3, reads GAGVSQSPSNKVTEKGKDVELRCDPISGHTALYWYRQSLGQGLEFLIYFQGNSAPDKSGLPSDRFSAERTGGSVSTLTIQRTQQEDSAVYLCASSLGGRGSGELFFGEGSRLTVL.